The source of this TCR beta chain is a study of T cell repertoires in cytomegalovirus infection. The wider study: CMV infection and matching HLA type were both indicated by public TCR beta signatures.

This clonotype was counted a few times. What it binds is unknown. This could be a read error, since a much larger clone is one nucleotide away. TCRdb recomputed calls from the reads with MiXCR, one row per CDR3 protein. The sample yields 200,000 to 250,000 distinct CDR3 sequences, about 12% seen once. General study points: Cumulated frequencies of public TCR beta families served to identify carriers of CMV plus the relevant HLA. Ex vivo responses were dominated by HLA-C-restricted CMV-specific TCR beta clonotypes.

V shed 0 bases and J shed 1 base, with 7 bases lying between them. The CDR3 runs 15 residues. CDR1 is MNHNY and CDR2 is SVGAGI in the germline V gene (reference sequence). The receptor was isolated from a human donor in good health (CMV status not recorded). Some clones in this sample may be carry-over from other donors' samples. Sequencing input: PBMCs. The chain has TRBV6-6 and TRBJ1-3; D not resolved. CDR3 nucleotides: TGTGCCAGCAGTTACTCAGCGGAGTCTGGAAACACCATATATTTT. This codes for CASSYSAESGNTIYF.